The 12 T cell receptor beta chains below come from one sample, sequenced in a study of shared clonotypes between healthy human individuals. Repertoires were generated with immunoSEQ multiplex PCR, while TCRdb's copy carries only in-frame clones and drops some. The data show about 2.4 million clones, more than 90% seen once. What was sequenced was naive CD4+ T cells sorted from blood. Subset given: CD45RA+ positively selected. All receptors come from a man aged 18-30 years in good health.

The chain links TRBV28 to TRBJ1-1, with D possibly matching TRBD1 (5 bases). This CDR3 contains 16 residues. Per germline, CDR1 MDHEN and CDR2 SYDVKM. Trimming left V 2 bases short and J 4 bases short, with 17 bases between. The CDR3 DNA sequence: TGTGCCAGCAGTTTAAGGCAGGGATACATGTTCACTGAAGCTTTCTTT. It translates to CASSLRQGYMFTEAFF.

The V call is TRBV4-1, the J call TRBJ2-7; 9 bases fit TRBD2. V was pared by 0 bases and J by 1 base, with 7 bases of the junction left unmatched. Germline CDR1 MGHRA, CDR2 YSYEKL. The CDR3 has 17 amino acids. For the CDR3, the DNA is TGCGCCAGCAGCCAAGAGGCCTGGACTAGCGCGTCCTACGAGCAGTACTTC. This encodes CASSQEAWTSASYEQYF.

CDR3 in DNA: TGTGCCAGTAGTATCGGTGACCGGGAGGGTTCACCCCTCCACTTT. Translation gives CASSIGDREGSPLHF. The chain uses TRBV19 and TRBJ1-6; no reliable D call. The CDR3 has 15 amino acids. Germline lookup yields CDR1 LNHDA and CDR2 SQIVND (reference sequence). With 3 bases removed from V and 9 bases from J, the gap between germline ends came to 15 bases.

The genes are TRBV5-4 and TRBJ1-2; D might be TRBD1 (5 bases). The CDR3 is 15 amino acids. The germline gives CDR1 SGHNT, CDR2 YYREEE (reference sequence). V lost 0 bases and J 2 bases, leaving 11 bases between the germline ends. For the CDR3, the DNA is TGTGCCAGCAGCTTGGATAAGGGGAAAAACTATGGCTACACCTTC. Translating gives CASSLDKGKNYGYTF.

As to this clone: Other DNA sequences in the sample encode the same CDR3. The V and J genes are TRBV7-9 and TRBJ1-5; maybe TRBD1 (5 bases). This CDR3 has 13 amino acids. V lost 8 bases, J lost 5 bases, and 13 bases lay in between. Germline V gene data show CDR1 as SEHNR and CDR2 as FQNEAQ (reference sequence). The CDR3 region is CASALTEYQPQHF. The DNA for the CDR3 is TGTGCCAGCGCTCTGACAGAATATCAGCCCCAGCATTTT. Variable domain in full (rest from reference TRBV7-9 and TRBJ1-5): DTGVSQNPRHKITKRGQNVTFRCDPISEHNRLYWYRQTLGQGPEFLTYFQNEAQLEKSRLLSDRFSAERPKGSFSTLEIQRTEQGDSAMYLCASALTEYQPQHFGDGTRLSIL.

V usage is TRBV6-1 and J usage is TRBJ1-4, with 7 bases fitting TRBD1. There are 11 residues in the CDR3. CDR1 is MNHNS and CDR2 is SASEGT in the germline V gene. The V segment lost 9 bases and the J segment 7 bases; nucleotides outside the gene matches: 2. This chain's CDR3 is CASGTAEKLFF. In nucleotides, the CDR3 is TGTGCCAGTGGGACAGCTGAAAAACTGTTTTTT.

The J gene is TRBJ2-7, the V gene TRBV5-6, with 9 bases aligning to TRBD2. This CDR3 is 14 amino acids long. V lost 5 bases and J lost 0; bases outside the gene matches: 3. The germline V gene encodes CDR1 SGHDT and CDR2 YYEEEE. The CDR3: CASSPRGGSYEQYF. CDR3 DNA: TGTGCCAGCAGTCCGCGGGGGGGCTCCTACGAGCAGTACTTC.

Details on this clone: At one of its ends the junction is not consistent with the germline gene, which may arise from a read error. The chain recombines TRBV7-7 with TRBJ2-5, with D perhaps being TRBD1 or TRBD2 (5 bases each). The length of the CDR3 is 15 residues. Germline CDR1 and CDR2: SSHAT and FNYEAQ (reference sequence). The CDR3, as DNA: TGTGCTAGCAGCTTAGCGCCACAGGCACAAGAGACCCAGTACTTC. Protein product: CASSLAPQAQETQYF. Full variable domain (missing parts from reference TRBV7-7 and TRBJ2-5): GAGVSQSPRYKVTKRGQDVTLRCDPISSHATLYWYQQALGQGPEFLTYFNYEAQPDKSGLPSDRFSAERPEGSISTLTIQRTEQRDSAMYRCASSLAPQAQETQYFGPGTRLLVL.

This clone was seen only a few times. The rearrangement links TRBV14 to TRBJ2-2, with D hard to call. V was shortened by 5 bases and J by 6 bases, with 4 bases between the two germline ends. Germline V gene data show CDR1 as SGHDN and CDR2 as FVKESK. The CDR3 totals 11 residues. The CDR3 protein is CASSEAGELFF. The CDR3 DNA is TGTGCCAGCAGCGAGGCCGGGGAGCTGTTTTTT.

The chain links TRBV6-5 to TRBJ1-1; a possible D gene is TRBD1 (6 bases). With 7 bases removed from V and 0 bases from J, the gap between germline ends came to 12 bases. This CDR3 has 14 residues. The germline V gene has CDR1 MNHEY and CDR2 SVGAGI. The DNA for the CDR3 is TGTGCCAGCATTATGGACAGCCTGAACACTGAAGCTTTCTTT. As protein: CASIMDSLNTEAFF.

J is TRBJ2-1 and V is TRBV18; D gene uncertain. Germline CDR1 reads KGHSH; CDR2 reads LQKENI. V lost 6 bases and J lost 0, with 3 bases in between. The length of the CDR3 is 12 residues. The DNA for the CDR3 is TGTGCCAGCTCCCGCTCCTACAATGAGCAGTTCTTC. This gives the protein CASSRSYNEQFF. The variable domain in full, completed from reference TRBV18 and TRBJ2-1, reads NAGVMQNPRHLVRRRGQEARLRCSPMKGHSHVYWYRQLPEEGLKFMVYLQKENIIDESGMPKERFSAEFPKEGPSILRIQQVVRGDSAAYFCASSRSYNEQFFGPGTRLTVL.

The chain links TRBV10-3 to TRBJ2-3, with 8 bases matching TRBD2. The CDR3 covers 16 residues. V shed 4 bases and J 5 bases; nucleotides not matched to a gene: 11. The germline gives CDR1 ENHRY, CDR2 SYGVKD. CDR3 region: CAISVRTSGAGDTQYF. The CDR3 nucleotides are TGTGCCATCAGTGTAAGAACTAGCGGAGCGGGAGATACGCAGTATTTT.